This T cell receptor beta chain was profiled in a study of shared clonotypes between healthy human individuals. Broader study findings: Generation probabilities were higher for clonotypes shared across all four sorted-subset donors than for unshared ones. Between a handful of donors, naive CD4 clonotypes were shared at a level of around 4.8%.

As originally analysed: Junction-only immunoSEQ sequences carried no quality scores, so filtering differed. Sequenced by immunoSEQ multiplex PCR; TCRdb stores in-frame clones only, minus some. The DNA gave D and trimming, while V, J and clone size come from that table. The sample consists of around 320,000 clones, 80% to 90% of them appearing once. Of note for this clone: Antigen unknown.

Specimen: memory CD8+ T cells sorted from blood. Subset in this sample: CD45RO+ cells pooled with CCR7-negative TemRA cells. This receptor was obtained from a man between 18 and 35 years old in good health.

The CDR3 DNA sequence: TGTGCCAGCAGTGAAATCCTGGGACAGGGCCCCTACGAGCAGTACTTC. It yields the protein CASSEILGQGPYEQYF. The genes are TRBV6-1 and TRBJ2-7, with 9 positions matching TRBD1. Trimming cost V 2 bases and J 2 bases; bases outside gene matches: 7. The CDR3 length is 16 residues. Germline CDR1 reads MNHNS; CDR2 reads SASEGT.